This T cell receptor (beta chain) was sequenced during a study of blood T cell repertoires in COVID-19. Study in general: Sites in the United States, Italy and Spain provided acute and convalescent COVID-19 samples. Nucleic acid was either cDNA or gDNA, and it came from T cells, B-cell-depleted T cells, or PBMCs.

Followed over time, Seattle patients had been enrolled while infection was active. Germline V gives CDR1 SEHNR, CDR2 FQNEAQ (reference sequence). This CDR3 has 13 amino acids. With 5 bases clipped from V and 9 bases from J, the junction kept 3 bases outside the gene matches. Study processing details: Reference gene primer amplification in the assay estimated nucleated cell counts. Assay used: immunoSEQ multiplex PCR; TCRdb lists only in-frame clones, some missing. From that table come the V and J calls and clone size; the DNA was used to work out D and trimming. Of roughly 180,000 clones listed, 81% are singletons. This clone was seen a single time.

Sequenced: peripheral blood. The clonotype originates from a middle-aged woman with COVID-19, enrolled during active disease. The rearrangement uses TRBV7-9 and TRBJ2-1; 11 bases are shared with TRBD2. As DNA, the CDR3 is TGTGCCAGCAGCCCACTAGCGGGAGTTGAGCAGTTCTTC. It specifies CASSPLAGVEQFF.